This T cell receptor beta chain was retrieved from a study of beta chain features in type 1 diabetes. The investigators reverse transcribed all of the isolated RNA, so they sequenced expressed TCRB transcripts. Generated by immunoSEQ multiplex PCR, the TCRdb table keeps only in-frame clones and is missing some. This table has about 470,000 clones, approximately 28% appearing once. In this sample, this clone turned up a few times. Antigen specificity is unknown. The study's findings and limits: The naive, central memory and Treg TCRB repertoires of patients appeared to be more similar to one another than those of healthy donors.

CDR1 SGDLS and CDR2 YYNGEE come from the germline V gene. The CDR3 extends over 14 amino acids. The V gene lost 7 bases and the J gene lost 9 bases, with 20 bases spanning the gap. CD45RO/CCR7/CD25/CD127/CD95/CD27 separated CD4+ naive, central memory, regulatory and stem cell-like memory cells by sorting. Sequences were obtained from naive CD4+ T cells from blood. This chain joins TRBV9 and TRBJ2-1; maybe TRBD1 (6 bases). The source of this sequence is a man between 18 and 29 years old in good health. In DNA, the CDR3 is TGTGCCAGCGATAGAGGGGGAGAAGGAGGTGAGCAGTTCTTC. This codes for CASDRGGEGGEQFF.